This TCR beta chain was identified during a study of Ad26.COV2.S vaccination and SARS-CoV-2 variants. Treatment here: roughly 20 received Ad26.COV2.S at low or high dose, single or two shots; about 5 received placebo; per-sample allocation not given. At day 63 after the first vaccine or placebo injection, samples were drawn. Assay used: immunoSEQ multiplex PCR; TCRdb lists only in-frame clones, some missing. The repertoire holds about 450,000 clones, 80% to 90% seen once, with over 2.5% in the top ten. V gave up 5 bases and J gave up 1 base, with 8 bases separating them. Germline loops: CDR1 LNHDA, CDR2 SQIVND (reference sequence). The CDR3 contains 14 residues.

This TCR derives from a person aged 18-60 years who received the Ad26.COV2.S COVID-19 vaccine or a placebo. Sequenced material: peripheral blood, taken in a trial of Ad26.COV2.S vaccine versus placebo. This chain links TRBV19 with TRBJ2-2; D call uncertain. CDR3 protein: CASSVVENTGELFF. The CDR3 bases are TGTGCCAGTAGTGTAGTAGAGAACACCGGGGAGCTGTTTTTT.